This record concerns one T cell receptor beta chain sequence. Its antigen is not known. This entry belongs to a study of CD8+ T cells in alopecia areata. Study summary: The study gave treated patients oral tofacitinib at 5 to 10 mg twice daily. Findings of the study overall: Under tofacitinib, fewer expanded CD8+ clones appeared among the top 100 scalp clones. TCR sharing was clearer in mice than between patients, perhaps partly owing to patient HLA diversity.

RNA extraction and reverse transcription yielded cDNA as sequencing template. TCRdb's table, derived via immunoSEQ multiplex PCR, lists solely in-frame clones and lacks some. The sample holds approximately 180,000 clones, 58% seen once. Deletions cut 4 bases from V and 5 bases from J, with 19 bases between. The V gene's germline CDR1 is SGHRS and CDR2 YFSETQ. The CDR3 runs to 16 residues. Treatment given: oral pan-JAK inhibitor, 5-10 mg twice daily. The source of this sequence is a human donor with alopecia areata. Material: CD4+ T cells sorted from blood, obtained at approximately week 56, from a patient treated with tofacitinib. The J gene is TRBJ2-1, the V gene TRBV5-1, with D maybe TRBD1 (5 bases). In nucleotides, the CDR3 is TGCGCCAGCAGCAAGGGGCGACAGTCTCAAGACAATGAGCAGTTCTTC. Translation gives CASSKGRQSQDNEQFF.